Listed here are 10 T cell receptor beta chains from one sample, sequenced in a study of blood T cell repertoires in COVID-19. The protocol was immunoSEQ multiplex PCR, while the TCRdb copy is restricted to in-frame clones and leaves out a portion. Of some 180,000 clones listed, more than 80% are singletons. Sequenced sample: PBMCs or T cells enriched from blood (not recorded which). All receptors derive from a man in his forties or fifties who had recovered from COVID-19.

This chain connects TRBV11-2 to TRBJ1-1; tentative D call: TRBD1 (6 bases). Trimming cost V 8 bases and J 4 bases, with 17 bases left between them. Per germline, CDR1 SGHAT and CDR2 FQNNGV. The CDR3 sequence is 14 residues long. In DNA form, the CDR3 reads TGTGCCAGCCGACCCCAGGGGCAAGGCACTGAAGCTTTCTTT. This codes for CASRPQGQGTEAFF.

The rearrangement joins TRBV6-6 to TRBJ1-1; D may be TRBD1 (5 bases). This CDR3 has 13 residues. V was clipped by 5 bases and J by 6 bases, with 13 bases between them. CDR1 is MNHNY and CDR2 is SVGAGI in the germline V gene (reference sequence). CDR3 nucleotides: TGTGCCAGCAGTCGATCTGGGACTCCTGAAGCTTTCTTT. It yields the protein CASSRSGTPEAFF.

The chain combines TRBV5-1 with TRBJ1-2, with 10 bases identical to TRBD1. V was pared by 4 bases and J by 6 bases, with 6 bases of the junction left unmatched. The CDR3 runs to 14 residues. CDR1 and CDR2 from the germline V gene are SGHRS and YFSETQ. DNA of the CDR3: TGCGCCAGCAGCCCGGGACAGGGGAACAATGGCTACACCTTC. This gives the protein CASSPGQGNNGYTF.

The chain has TRBV12-3 or TRBV12-4 and TRBJ1-2; maybe TRBD1 (5 bases). V dropped 3 bases and J dropped 5 bases, with 10 bases sitting between them. There are 13 residues in the CDR3. This chain's CDR3 is CASSFSGPYGYTF. In nucleotides, the CDR3 is TGTGCCAGCAGTTTCTCAGGGCCTTATGGCTACACCTTC.

The rearrangement uses TRBV28 and TRBJ1-6, with D unresolved. From germline, CDR1 is MDHEN and CDR2 SYDVKM. This CDR3 is 15 amino acids long. Trimming stripped 6 bases from V and 3 bases from J, with 12 bases between. For the CDR3, the DNA is TGTGCCAGCAGAGCAGGACGGGGCTATAATTCACCCCTCCACTTT. Translated, it gives CASRAGRGYNSPLHF. The variable domain in full, with the rest retrieved from reference TRBV28 and TRBJ1-6, is DVKVTQSSRYLVKRTGEKVFLECVQDMDHENMFWYRQDPGLGLRLIYFSYDVKMKEKGDIPEGYSVSREKKERFSLILESASTNQTSMYLCASRAGRGYNSPLHFGNGTRLTVT.

The chain recombines TRBV24-1 with TRBJ1-5; D is possibly TRBD1 (5 bases). From germline, CDR1 is KGHDR and CDR2 SFDVKD. V lost 12 bases, J lost 0 bases, and 17 bases lay in between. There are 15 residues in the CDR3. Written as DNA, the CDR3 is TGTGCCGCCGGCCCGGGGGGGGGTAGCAATCAGCCCCAGCATTTT. This gives the protein CAAGPGGGSNQPQHF.

The chain combines TRBV3-1 (or the pseudogene TRBV3-2) with TRBJ2-3; TRBD2 matches at 10 bases. Germline-derived CDR1 and CDR2 are LGHDT and YNNKEL (reference sequence). This CDR3 region has 19 residues. V lost 0 bases to trimming and J lost 6 bases; unmatched junction nucleotides: 15. CDR3 nucleotide sequence: TGTGCCAGCAGCCAAGATCGGGGAGCTAGCGGGAGCCAGGGGGATACGCAGTATTTT. Its protein product is CASSQDRGASGSQGDTQYF.

The chain couples TRBV7-8 to TRBJ1-2; unclear D gene. The CDR3 totals 13 residues. The germline CDR1 and CDR2 sequences are SGHVS and FQNEAQ. Trimming left V 1 base short and J 7 bases short, with 10 bases between. The chain's CDR3 is CASSLGVRGGYTF. In DNA form, the CDR3 reads TGTGCCAGCAGCTTAGGAGTCCGCGGTGGCTACACCTTC.

CDR3 sequence: CASSPASGDSNQPQHF. The CDR3 nucleotides are TGTGCCAGCTCACCCGCGTCAGGGGATAGCAATCAGCCCCAGCATTTT. V gene TRBV18 combines with J gene TRBJ1-5; D is perhaps TRBD1 (6 bases). V shed 3 bases and J shed 0 bases, with 12 bases lying between them. Germline CDR1 is KGHSH and CDR2 is LQKENI. The CDR3 runs 16 residues.

The gene calls are TRBV5-1 and TRBJ1-2, with 10 bases that match TRBD1. The V gene end was trimmed by 4 bases and the J gene end by 6 bases; junction bases not matched to a gene: 9. CDR3 length: 15 residues. Germline assignment: CDR1 SGHRS and CDR2 YFSETQ. DNA of the CDR3: TGCGCCAGCAGCCCGATGGGACAGGGGAGGAATGGCTACACCTTC. Translation: CASSPMGQGRNGYTF.